This T cell receptor beta chain derives from a study of beta chain features in type 1 diabetes. Study observations and caveats: Sequencing from cDNA could over-represent high-TCR-expressing cells. The VDJ junctions of type 1 diabetes patients carried fewer insertions and more deletions. Type 1 diabetes patients had TCRB CDR3s that were shorter (moderately but significantly so) in all four CD4+ subsets.

Trimming at V came to 0 bases and at J to 4 bases, leaving 5 bases not matched to a gene. This CDR3 has 16 residues. Germline assignment: CDR1 SGHNT and CDR2 YYREEE (reference sequence). A CD45RO/CCR7/CD25/CD127/CD95/CD27 panel sorted naive, central memory, regulatory and stem cell-like memory CD4+ cells. Purities in excess of 98% were seen in all sorted populations. The study reverse transcribed the entire isolated RNA, so it sequenced expressed TCRB transcripts. TCRdb's table, derived via immunoSEQ multiplex PCR, lists solely in-frame clones and lacks some. The sample includes around 280,000 clones, 14% to 15% seen only once; the top ten take roughly 0.015%. As concerns this clone: The target antigen is unknown.

The TCR originated in a man younger than 30 with type 1 diabetes. The sequenced sample was naive CD4+ T cells from blood. The rearrangement links TRBV5-4 to TRBJ2-1; 9 bases line up with TRBD2. CDR3 sequence (DNA): TGTGCCAGCAGCTTGGACCCTAGCGGGACTTACAATGAGCAGTTCTTC. Translated: CASSLDPSGTYNEQFF.